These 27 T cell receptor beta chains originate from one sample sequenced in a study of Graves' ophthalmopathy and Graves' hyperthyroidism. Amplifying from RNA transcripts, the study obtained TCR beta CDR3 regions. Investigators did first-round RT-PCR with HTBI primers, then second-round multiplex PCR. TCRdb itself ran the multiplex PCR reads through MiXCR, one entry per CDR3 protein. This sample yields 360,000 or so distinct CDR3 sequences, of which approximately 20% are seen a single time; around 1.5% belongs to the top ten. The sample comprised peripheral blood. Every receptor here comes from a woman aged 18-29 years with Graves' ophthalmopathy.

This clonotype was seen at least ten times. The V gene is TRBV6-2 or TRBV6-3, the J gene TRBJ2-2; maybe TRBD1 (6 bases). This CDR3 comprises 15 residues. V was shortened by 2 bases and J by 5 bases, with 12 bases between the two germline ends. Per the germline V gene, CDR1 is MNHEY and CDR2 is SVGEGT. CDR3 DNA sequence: TGTGCCAGCAGTTACGCAGGGGTTTGGACCGGGGAGCTGTTTTTT. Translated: CASSYAGVWTGELFF.

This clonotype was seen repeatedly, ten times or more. CDR3 DNA: TGTGCTAGTGGTTACGACGGGCAGGGTCGAACTGAAGCTTTCTTT. Translating gives CASGYDGQGRTEAFF. The chain uses TRBV12-5 and TRBJ1-1, with TRBD1 as a possible D gene (5 bases). The CDR3 is 15 amino acids. Trimming left V 4 bases short and J 5 bases short, with 17 bases between. Germline CDR1 and CDR2: LGHNT and FRNRAP.

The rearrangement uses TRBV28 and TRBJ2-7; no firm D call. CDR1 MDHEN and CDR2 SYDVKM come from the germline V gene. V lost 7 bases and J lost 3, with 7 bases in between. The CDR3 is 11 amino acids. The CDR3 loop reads CASNDNYEQYF. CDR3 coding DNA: TGTGCCAGCAACGACAACTACGAGCAGTACTTC.

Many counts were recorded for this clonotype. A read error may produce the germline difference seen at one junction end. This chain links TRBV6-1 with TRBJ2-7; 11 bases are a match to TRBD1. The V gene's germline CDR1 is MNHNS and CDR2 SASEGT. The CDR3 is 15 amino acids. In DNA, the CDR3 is TGTGCCAGCAGCTTGGACAGGGGGCGCGCTTACGGGCAGTACTTC. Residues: CASSLDRGRAYGQYF.

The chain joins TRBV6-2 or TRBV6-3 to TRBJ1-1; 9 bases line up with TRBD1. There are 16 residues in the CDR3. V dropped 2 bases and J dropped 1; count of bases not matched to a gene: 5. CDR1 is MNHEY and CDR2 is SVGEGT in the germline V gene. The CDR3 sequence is CASSYGTGTWNTEAFF. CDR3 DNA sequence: TGTGCCAGCAGTTACGGGACAGGGACTTGGAACACTGAAGCTTTCTTT.

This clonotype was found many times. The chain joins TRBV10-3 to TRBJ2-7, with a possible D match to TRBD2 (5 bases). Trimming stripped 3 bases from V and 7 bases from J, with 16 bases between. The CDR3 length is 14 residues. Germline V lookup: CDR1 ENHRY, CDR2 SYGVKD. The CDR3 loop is CAISEGGKSGEQYF. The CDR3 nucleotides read TGTGCCATCAGTGAAGGAGGCAAGAGTGGAGAGCAGTACTTC.

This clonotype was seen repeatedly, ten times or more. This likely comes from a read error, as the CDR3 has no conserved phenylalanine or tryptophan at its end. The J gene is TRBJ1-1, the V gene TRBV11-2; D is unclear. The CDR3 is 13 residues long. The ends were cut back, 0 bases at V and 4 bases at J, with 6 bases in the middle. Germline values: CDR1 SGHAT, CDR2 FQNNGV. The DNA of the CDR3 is TGTGCCAGCAGCTTAGAGGCGGGCACTGAAGCTTTCCTT. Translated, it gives CASSLEAGTEAFL.

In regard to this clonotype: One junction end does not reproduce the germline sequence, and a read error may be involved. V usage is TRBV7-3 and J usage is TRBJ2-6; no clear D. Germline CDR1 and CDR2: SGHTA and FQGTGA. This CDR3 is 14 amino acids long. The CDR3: CASTLGTGANVLTF. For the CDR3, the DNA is TGTGCCAGCACCTTAGGGACTGGGGCCAACGTCCTGACTTTC.

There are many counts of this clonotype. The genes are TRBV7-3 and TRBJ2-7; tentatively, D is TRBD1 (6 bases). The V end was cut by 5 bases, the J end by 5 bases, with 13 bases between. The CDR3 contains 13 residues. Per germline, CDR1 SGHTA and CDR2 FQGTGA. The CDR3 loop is CASSLSYRDEQYF. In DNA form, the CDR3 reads TGTGCCAGCAGCCTCTCATACAGGGACGAGCAGTACTTC.

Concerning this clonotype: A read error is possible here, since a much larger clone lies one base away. This chain's CDR3 is CASRDDIFYGYNF. The CDR3 region has the DNA TGTGCCAGCCGGGATGACATCTTTTATGGCTACAACTTC. V usage is TRBV28 and J usage is TRBJ1-2; D remains ambiguous. CDR1 is MDHEN, CDR2 SYDVKM, per germline. The CDR3 covers 13 residues.

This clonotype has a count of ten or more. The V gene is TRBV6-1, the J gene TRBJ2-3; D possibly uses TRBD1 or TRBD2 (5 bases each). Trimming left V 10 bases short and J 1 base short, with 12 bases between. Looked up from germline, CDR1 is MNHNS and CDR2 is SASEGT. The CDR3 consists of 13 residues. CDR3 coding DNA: TGTGCCACGCGGGTGGGGGGCACAGATACGCAGTATTTT. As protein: CATRVGGTDTQYF.

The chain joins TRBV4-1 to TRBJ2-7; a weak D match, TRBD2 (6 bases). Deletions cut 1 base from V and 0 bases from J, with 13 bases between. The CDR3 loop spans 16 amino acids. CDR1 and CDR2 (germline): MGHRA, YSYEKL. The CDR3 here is CASSQGVAEVSYEQYF. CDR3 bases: TGCGCCAGCAGCCAAGGGGTAGCGGAAGTCTCCTACGAGCAGTACTTC.

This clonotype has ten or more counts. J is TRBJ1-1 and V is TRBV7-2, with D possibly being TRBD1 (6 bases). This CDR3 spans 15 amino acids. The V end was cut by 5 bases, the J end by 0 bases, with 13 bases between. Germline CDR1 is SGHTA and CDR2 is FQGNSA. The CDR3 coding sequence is TGTGCCAGCAGCCATGGACAGATTTTGAACACTGAAGCTTTCTTT. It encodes CASSHGQILNTEAFF. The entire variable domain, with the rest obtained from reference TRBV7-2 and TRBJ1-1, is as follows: GAGVSQSPSNKVTEKGKDVELRCDPISGHTALYWYRQSLGQGLEFLIYFQGNSAPDKSGLPSDRFSAERTGGSVSTLTIQRTQQEDSAVYLCASSHGQILNTEAFFGQGTRLTVV.

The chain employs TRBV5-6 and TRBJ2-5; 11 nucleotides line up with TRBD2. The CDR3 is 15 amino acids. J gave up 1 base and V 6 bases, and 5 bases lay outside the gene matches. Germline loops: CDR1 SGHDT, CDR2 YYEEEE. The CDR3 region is CASIGLAGLQETQYF. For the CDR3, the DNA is TGTGCCAGCATAGGACTAGCGGGCCTCCAAGAGACCCAGTACTTC. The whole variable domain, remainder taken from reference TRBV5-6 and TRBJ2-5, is DAGVTQSPTHLIKTRGQQVTLRCSPKSGHDTVSWYQQALGQGPQFIFQYYEEEERQRGNFPDRFSGHQFPNYSSELNVNALLLGDSALYLCASIGLAGLQETQYFGPGTRLLVL.

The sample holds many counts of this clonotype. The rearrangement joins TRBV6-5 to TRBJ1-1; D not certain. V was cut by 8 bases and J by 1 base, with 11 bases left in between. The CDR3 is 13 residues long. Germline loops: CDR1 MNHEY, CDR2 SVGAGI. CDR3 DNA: TGTGCCAGCCAGGTCGGACCGAACACTGAAGCTTTCTTT. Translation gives CASQVGPNTEAFF.

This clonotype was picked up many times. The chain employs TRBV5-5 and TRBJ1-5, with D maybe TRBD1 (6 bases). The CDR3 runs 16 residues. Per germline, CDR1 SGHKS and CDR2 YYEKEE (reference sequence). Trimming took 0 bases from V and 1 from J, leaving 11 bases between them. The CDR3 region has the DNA TGTGCCAGCAGCTTGGGCGGGACAACCAGCAATCAGCCCCAGCATTTT. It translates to CASSLGGTTSNQPQHF.

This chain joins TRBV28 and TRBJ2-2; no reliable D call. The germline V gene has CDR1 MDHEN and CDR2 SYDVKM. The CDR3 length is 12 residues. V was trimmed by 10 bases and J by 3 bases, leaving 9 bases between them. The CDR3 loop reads CATLRYTGELFF. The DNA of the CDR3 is TGTGCCACCCTGCGATACACCGGGGAGCTGTTTTTT. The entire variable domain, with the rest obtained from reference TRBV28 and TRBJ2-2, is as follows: DVKVTQSSRYLVKRTGEKVFLECVQDMDHENMFWYRQDPGLGLRLIYFSYDVKMKEKGDIPEGYSVSREKKERFSLILESASTNQTSMYLCATLRYTGELFFGEGSRLTVL.

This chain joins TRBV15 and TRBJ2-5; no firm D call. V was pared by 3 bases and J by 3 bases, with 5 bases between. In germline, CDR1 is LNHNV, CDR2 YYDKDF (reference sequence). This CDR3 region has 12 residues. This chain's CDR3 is CATSSLEETQYF. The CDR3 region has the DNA TGTGCCACCAGCAGTTTAGAAGAGACCCAGTACTTC. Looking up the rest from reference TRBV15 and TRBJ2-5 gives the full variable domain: DAMVIQNPRYQVTQFGKPVTLSCSQTLNHNVMYWYQQKSSQAPKLLFHYYDKDFNNEADTPDNFQSRRPNTSFCFLDIRSPGLGDTAMYLCATSSLEETQYFGPGTRLLVL.

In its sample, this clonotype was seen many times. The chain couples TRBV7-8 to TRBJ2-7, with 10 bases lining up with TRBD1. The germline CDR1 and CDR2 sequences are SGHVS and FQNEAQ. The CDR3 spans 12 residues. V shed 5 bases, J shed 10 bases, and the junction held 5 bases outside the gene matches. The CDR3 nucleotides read TGTGCCAGCAGCCCCAGGGACAGGGGCCAGTACTTC. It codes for CASSPRDRGQYF.

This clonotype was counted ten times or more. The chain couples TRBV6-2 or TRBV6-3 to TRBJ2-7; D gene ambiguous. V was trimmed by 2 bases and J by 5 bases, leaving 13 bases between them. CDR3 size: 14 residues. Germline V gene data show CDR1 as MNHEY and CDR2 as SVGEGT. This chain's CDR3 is CASSYRVPSHEQYF. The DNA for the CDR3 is TGTGCCAGCAGTTACCGGGTTCCATCGCACGAGCAGTACTTC.

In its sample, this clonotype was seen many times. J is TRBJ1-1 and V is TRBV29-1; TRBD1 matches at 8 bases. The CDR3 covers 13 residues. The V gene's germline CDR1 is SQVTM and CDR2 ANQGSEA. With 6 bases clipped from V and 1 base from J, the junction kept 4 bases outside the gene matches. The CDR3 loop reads CSVNGQGNTEAFF. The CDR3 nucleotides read TGCAGCGTGAACGGACAGGGGAACACTGAAGCTTTCTTT. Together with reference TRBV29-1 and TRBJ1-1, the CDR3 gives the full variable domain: SAVISQKPSRDICQRGTSLTIQCQVDSQVTMMFWYRQQPGQSLTLIATANQGSEATYESGFVIDKFPISRPNLTFSTLTVSNMSPEDSSIYLCSVNGQGNTEAFFGQGTRLTVV.

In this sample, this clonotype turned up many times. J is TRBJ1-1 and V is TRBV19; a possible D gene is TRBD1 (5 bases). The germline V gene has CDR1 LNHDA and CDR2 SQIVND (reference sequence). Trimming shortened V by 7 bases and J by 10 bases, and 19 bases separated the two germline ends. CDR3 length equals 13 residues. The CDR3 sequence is CASTLRLAGRAFF. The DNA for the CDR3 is TGTGCCAGTACCCTCCGCTTGGCAGGGCGAGCTTTCTTT.

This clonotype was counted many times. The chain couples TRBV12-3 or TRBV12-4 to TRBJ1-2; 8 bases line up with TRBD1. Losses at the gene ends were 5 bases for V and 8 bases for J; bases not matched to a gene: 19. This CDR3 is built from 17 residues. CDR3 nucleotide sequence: TGTGCCAGCAGTCCCTGGACAGGGACGGGGAGGATTATAGGCTACACCTTC. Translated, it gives CASSPWTGTGRIIGYTF.

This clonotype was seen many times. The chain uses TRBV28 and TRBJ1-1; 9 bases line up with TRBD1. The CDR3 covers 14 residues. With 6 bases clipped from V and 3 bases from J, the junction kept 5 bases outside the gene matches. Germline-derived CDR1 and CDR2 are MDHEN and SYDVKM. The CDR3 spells CASSRDREHTEAFF. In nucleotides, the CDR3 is TGTGCCAGCAGCCGGGACAGGGAGCACACTGAAGCTTTCTTT.

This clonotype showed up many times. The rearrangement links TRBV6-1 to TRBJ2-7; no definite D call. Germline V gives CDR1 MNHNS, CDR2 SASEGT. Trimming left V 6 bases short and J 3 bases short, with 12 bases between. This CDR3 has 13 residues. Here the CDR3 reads CASSPAGFYEQYF. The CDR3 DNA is TGTGCCAGCAGCCCTGCCGGTTTCTACGAGCAGTACTTC.

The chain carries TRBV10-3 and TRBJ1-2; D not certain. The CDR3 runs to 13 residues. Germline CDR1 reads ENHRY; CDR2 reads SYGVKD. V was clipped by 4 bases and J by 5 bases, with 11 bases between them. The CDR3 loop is CAISGLPHYGYTF. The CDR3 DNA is TGTGCCATCAGTGGACTACCTCATTATGGCTACACCTTC.

Here the CDR3 DNA reads TGTGCCAGCAGTTACTCGAGGCGGATTAACTCCTACGAGCAGTACTTC. Protein product: CASSYSRRINSYEQYF. The genes are TRBV6-2 or TRBV6-3 and TRBJ2-7, with unresolved D. Germline V lookup: CDR1 MNHEY, CDR2 SVGEGT. The V end was cut by 0 bases, the J end by 0 bases, with 12 bases between. The CDR3 consists of 16 residues.